This T cell receptor (beta chain) was documented in a study of immune evolution from preneoplasia to lung adenocarcinoma. TCRdb's copy holds only in-frame clones and misses some; the assay was immunoSEQ multiplex PCR. The sample has approximately 26,000 clones; just under 75% are singletons. V was pared by 1 base and J by 9 bases, with 16 bases between. The CDR3 is 15 residues long. Germline V gives CDR1 LNHNV, CDR2 YYDKDF (reference sequence). Sample: FFPE invasive lung adenocarcinoma tissue. The receptor was derived from a person between 55 and 69 years old with invasive lung adenocarcinoma. Some clones in this sample may be carry-over from other donors' samples. The J gene is TRBJ1-5, the V gene TRBV15; perhaps TRBD1 as D (6 bases). This CDR3 is CATSRVGTSPGPQHF. CDR3 DNA: TGTGCCACCAGCAGAGTGGGGACATCTCCCGGGCCCCAGCATTTT.